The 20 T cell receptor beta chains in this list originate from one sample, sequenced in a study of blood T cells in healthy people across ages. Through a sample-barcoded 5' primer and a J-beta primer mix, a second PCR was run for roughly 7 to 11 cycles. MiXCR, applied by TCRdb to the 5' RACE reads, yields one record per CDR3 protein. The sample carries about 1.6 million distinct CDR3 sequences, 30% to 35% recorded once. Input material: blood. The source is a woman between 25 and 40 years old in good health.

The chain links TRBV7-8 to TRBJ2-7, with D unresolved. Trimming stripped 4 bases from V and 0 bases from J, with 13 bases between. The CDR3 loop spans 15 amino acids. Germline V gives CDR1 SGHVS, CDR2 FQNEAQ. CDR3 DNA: TGTGCCAGCAGCTCCTTGACCGCGAACTCCTACGAGCAGTACTTC. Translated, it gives CASSSLTANSYEQYF. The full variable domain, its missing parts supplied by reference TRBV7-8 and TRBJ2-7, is GAGVSQSPRYKVAKRGQDVALRCDPISGHVSLFWYQQALGQGPEFLTYFQNEAQLDKSGLPSDRFFAERPEGSVSTLKIQRTQQEDSAVYLCASSSLTANSYEQYFGPGTRLTVT.

CDR3 coding DNA: TGTGCCAGCAGTCCTCCGGACAGGGAGGGAACTGAAGCTTTCTTT. Encoded protein: CASSPPDREGTEAFF. The chain joins TRBV28 to TRBJ1-1, with TRBD1 matching 8 bases. The CDR3 loop spans 15 amino acids. The ends lost 5 bases at V and 5 bases at J; junction bases unmatched: 10. Per the germline V gene, CDR1 is MDHEN and CDR2 is SYDVKM.

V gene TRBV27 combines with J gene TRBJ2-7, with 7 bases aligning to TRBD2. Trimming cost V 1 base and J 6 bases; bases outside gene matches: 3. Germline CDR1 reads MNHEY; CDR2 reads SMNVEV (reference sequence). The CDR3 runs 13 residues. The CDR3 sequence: CASSLFSGGEQYF. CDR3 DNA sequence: TGTGCCAGCAGTTTATTTTCGGGGGGCGAGCAGTACTTC.

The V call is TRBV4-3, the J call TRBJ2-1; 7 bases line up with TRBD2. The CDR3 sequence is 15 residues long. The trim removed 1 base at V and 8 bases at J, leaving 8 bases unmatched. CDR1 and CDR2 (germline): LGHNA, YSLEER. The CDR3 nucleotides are TGCGCCAGCAGCCAAGTAGGCGGGAGAGGCGATGAGCAGTTCTTC. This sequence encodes CASSQVGGRGDEQFF.

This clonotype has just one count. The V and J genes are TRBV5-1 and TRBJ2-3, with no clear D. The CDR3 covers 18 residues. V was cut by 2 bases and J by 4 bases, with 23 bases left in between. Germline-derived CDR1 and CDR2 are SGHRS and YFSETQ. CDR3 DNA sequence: TGCGCCAGCAGCTTAAGGTCCGTTAGCTGGGGTGGAGCAGATACGCAGTATTTT. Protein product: CASSLRSVSWGGADTQYF.

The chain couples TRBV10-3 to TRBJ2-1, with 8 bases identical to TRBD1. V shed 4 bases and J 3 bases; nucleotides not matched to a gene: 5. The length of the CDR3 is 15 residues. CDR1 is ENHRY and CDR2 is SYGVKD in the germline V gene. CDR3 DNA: TGTGCCATCAGTGGGACAGGGCACATCTACAATGAGCAGTTCTTC. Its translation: CAISGTGHIYNEQFF.

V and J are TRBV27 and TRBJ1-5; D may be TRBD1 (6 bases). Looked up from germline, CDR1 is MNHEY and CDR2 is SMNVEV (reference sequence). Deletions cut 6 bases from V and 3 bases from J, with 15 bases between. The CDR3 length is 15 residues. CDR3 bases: TGTGCCAGCAGCCATGCCCCAGGGGCCAATCAGCCCCAGCATTTT. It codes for CASSHAPGANQPQHF.

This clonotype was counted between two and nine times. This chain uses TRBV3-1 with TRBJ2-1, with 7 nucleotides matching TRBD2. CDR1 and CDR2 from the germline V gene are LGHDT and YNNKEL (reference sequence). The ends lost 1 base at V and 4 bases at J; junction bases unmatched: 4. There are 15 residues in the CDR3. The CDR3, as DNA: TGTGCCAGCAGCCAAGGGACTAGATCGTACAATGAGCAGTTCTTC. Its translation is CASSQGTRSYNEQFF.

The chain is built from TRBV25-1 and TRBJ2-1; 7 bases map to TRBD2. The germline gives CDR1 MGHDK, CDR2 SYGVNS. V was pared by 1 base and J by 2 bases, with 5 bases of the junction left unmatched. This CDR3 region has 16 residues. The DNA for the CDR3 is TGTGCCAGCAGTGAATCCGGACTAGGTACCTACAATGAGCAGTTCTTC. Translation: CASSESGLGTYNEQFF.

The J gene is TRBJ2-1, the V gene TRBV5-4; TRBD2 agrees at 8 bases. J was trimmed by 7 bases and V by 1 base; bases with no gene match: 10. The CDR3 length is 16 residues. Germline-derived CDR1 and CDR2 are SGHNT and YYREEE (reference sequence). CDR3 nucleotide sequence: TGTGCCAGCAGCTTGAAAAGCGGGGGATCCAGGAATGAGCAGTTCTTC. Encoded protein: CASSLKSGGSRNEQFF.

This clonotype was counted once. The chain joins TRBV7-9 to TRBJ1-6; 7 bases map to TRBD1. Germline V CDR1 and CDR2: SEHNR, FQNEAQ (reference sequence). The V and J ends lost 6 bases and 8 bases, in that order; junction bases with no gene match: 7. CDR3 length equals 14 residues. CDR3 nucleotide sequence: TGTGCCAGCAGTCGGGACAGTAGCTATTCACCCCTCCACTTT. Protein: CASSRDSSYSPLHF. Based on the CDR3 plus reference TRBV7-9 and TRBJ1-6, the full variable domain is DTGVSQNPRHKITKRGQNVTFRCDPISEHNRLYWYRQTLGQGPEFLTYFQNEAQLEKSRLLSDRFSAERPKGSFSTLEIQRTEQGDSAMYLCASSRDSSYSPLHFGNGTRLTVT.

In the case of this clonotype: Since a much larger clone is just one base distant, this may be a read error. For the CDR3, the DNA is TGCGCCAGCAGCTTGGTCGGGGGTGCCACCGGGGAGCTGTTTTTT. The encoded protein is CASSLVGGATGELFF. J is TRBJ2-2 and V is TRBV5-1; tentatively, D is TRBD2 (6 bases). The germline V and J ends were trimmed by 0 bases and 4 bases, with 10 bases remaining between them. The germline V gene encodes CDR1 SGHRS and CDR2 YFSETQ. The CDR3 is 15 residues long.

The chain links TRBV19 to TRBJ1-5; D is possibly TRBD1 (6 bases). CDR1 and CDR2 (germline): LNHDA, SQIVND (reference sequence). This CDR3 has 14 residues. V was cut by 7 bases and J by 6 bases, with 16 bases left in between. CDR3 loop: CASIRGGERQPQHF. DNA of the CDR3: TGTGCCAGTATTCGAGGGGGGGAACGTCAGCCCCAGCATTTT.

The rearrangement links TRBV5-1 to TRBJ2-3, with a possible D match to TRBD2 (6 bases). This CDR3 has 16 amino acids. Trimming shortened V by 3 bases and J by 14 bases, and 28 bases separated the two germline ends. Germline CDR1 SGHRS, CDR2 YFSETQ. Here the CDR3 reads CASSSPWWGEAPVWYF. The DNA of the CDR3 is TGCGCCAGCAGCTCCCCATGGTGGGGGGAAGCTCCAGTGTGGTATTTT.

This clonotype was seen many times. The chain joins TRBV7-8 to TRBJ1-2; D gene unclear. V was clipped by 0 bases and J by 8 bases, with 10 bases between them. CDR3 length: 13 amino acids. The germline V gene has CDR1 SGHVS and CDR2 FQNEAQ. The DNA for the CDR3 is TGTGCCAGCAGCTTAGCGCGGGAGGCGGGCTACACCTTC. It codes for CASSLAREAGYTF.

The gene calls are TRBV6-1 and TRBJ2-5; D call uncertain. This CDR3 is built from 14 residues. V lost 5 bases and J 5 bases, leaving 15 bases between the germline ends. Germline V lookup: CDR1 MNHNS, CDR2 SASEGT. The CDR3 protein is CASSRQLGSETQYF. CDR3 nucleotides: TGTGCCAGCAGTCGTCAGCTGGGTAGTGAGACCCAGTACTTC.

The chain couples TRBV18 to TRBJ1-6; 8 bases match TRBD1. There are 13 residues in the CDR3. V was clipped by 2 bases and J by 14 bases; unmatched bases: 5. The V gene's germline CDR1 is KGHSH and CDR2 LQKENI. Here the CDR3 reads CASSPGQGEALHF. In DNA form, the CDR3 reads TGTGCCAGCTCACCAGGACAGGGTGAGGCCCTCCACTTT.

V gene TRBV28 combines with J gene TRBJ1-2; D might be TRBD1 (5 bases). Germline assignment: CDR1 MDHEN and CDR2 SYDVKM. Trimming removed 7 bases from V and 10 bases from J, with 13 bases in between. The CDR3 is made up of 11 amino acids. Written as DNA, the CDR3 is TGTGCCAGCAAAGAAGGGGATGACTACACCTTC. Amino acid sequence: CASKEGDDYTF.

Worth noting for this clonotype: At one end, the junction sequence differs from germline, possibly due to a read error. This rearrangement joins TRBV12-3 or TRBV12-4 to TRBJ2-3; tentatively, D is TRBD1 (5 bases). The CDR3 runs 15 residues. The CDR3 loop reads CANSLSNRQTDTQYF. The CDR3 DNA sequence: TGTGCCAACAGTCTCTCCAATAGACAGACAGATACGCAGTATTTT.

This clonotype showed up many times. The chain's CDR3 is CASSRTSGNEQFF. In DNA, the CDR3 is TGTGCCAGCAGTAGGACTAGCGGCAATGAGCAGTTCTTC. The rearrangement links TRBV6-5 to TRBJ2-1; TRBD2 agrees at 10 bases. Trimming removed 5 bases from V and 6 bases from J; junction bases left unmatched: 1. This CDR3 comprises 13 residues. Germline V lookup: CDR1 MNHEY, CDR2 SVGAGI.